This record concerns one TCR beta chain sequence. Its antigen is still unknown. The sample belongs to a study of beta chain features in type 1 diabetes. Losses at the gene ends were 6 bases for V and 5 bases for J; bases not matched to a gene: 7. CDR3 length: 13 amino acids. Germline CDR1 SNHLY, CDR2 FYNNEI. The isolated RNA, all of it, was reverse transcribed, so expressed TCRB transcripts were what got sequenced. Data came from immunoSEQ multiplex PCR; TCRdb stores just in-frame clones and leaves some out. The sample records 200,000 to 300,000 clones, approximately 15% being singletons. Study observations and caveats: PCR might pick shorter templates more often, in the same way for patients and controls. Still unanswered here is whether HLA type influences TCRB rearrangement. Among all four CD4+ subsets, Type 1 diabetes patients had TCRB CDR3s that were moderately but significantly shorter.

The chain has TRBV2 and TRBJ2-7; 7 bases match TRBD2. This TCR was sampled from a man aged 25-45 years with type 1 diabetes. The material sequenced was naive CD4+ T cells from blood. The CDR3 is CASSAGRDHEQYF. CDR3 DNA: TGTGCCAGCAGCGCGGGGAGGGACCACGAGCAGTACTTC. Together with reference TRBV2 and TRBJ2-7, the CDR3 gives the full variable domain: EPEVTQTPSHQVTQMGQEVILRCVPISNHLYFYWYRQILGQKVEFLVSFYNNEISEKSEIFDDQFSVERPDGSNFTLKIRSTKLEDSAMYFCASSAGRDHEQYFGPGTRLTVT.